Below are 4 T cell receptor beta chains sequenced from a single sample in a study of blood T cell repertoires in COVID-19. Produced via immunoSEQ multiplex PCR; TCRdb's table is partial and in-frame only. The data hold 200,000 to 250,000 clones, with about 89% observed a single time. The material sequenced was peripheral blood. These TCRs come from a woman aged 60 to 75 who had recovered from COVID-19.

The V call is TRBV27, the J call TRBJ1-1, with D possibly matching TRBD1 (6 bases). Germline V gene data show CDR1 as MNHEY and CDR2 as SMNVEV (reference sequence). V was shortened by 6 bases and J by 3 bases, with 17 bases between the two germline ends. The CDR3 extends over 15 amino acids. The DNA for the CDR3 is TGTGCCAGCAGCCTATCAACAGGGCTGGACACTGAAGCTTTCTTT. The encoded protein is CASSLSTGLDTEAFF.

The CDR3 is CASSLRGQTYEQYF. The CDR3 region has the DNA TGTGCCAGCAGCTTAAGGGGGCAGACCTACGAGCAGTACTTC. The V and J genes are TRBV11-1 and TRBJ2-7; TRBD1 aligns across 7 bases. CDR1 and CDR2 from the germline V gene are SGHAT and FQDESV (reference sequence). This CDR3 comprises 14 residues. V lost 2 bases and J lost 2; bases outside the gene matches: 3.

The chain uses TRBV2 and TRBJ2-3, with no clear D. With 8 bases removed from V and 2 bases from J, the gap between germline ends came to 8 bases. The CDR3 is made up of 12 amino acids. In germline, CDR1 is SNHLY, CDR2 FYNNEI. DNA for the CDR3: TGTGCCAGCGTAGCCACCACAGATACGCAGTATTTT. It specifies CASVATTDTQYF.

This rearrangement joins TRBV6-5 to TRBJ2-5; D is undetermined. Trimming cost V 2 bases and J 3 bases, with 7 bases left between them. CDR1 and CDR2 (germline): MNHEY, SVGAGI. This CDR3 spans 13 amino acids. CDR3 nucleotide sequence: TGTGCCAGCAGTTACCGGGTCGAAGAGACCCAGTACTTC. This encodes CASSYRVEETQYF.